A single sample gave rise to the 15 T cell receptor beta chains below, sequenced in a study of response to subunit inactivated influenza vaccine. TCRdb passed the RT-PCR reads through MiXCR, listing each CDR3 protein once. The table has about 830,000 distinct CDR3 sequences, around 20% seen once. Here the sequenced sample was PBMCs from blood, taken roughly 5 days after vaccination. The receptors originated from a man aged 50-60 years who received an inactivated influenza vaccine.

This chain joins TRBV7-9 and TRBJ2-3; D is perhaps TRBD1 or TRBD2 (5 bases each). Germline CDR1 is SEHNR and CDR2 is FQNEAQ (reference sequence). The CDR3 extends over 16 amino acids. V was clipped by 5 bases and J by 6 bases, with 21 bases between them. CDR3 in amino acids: CASSLSGRSQGDTQYF. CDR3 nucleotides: TGTGCCAGCAGCCTATCGGGACGATCCCAAGGGGATACGCAGTATTTT.

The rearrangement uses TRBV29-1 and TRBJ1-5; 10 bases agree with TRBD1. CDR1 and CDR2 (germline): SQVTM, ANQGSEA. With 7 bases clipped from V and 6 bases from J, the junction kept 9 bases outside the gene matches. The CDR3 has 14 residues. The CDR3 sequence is CSAGSGDRGQPQHF. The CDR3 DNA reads TGCAGCGCGGGGAGTGGGGACAGGGGTCAGCCCCAGCATTTT.

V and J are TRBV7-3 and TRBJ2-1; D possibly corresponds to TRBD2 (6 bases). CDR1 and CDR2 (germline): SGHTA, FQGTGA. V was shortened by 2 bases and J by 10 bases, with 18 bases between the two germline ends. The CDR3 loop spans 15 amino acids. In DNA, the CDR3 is TGTGCCAGCAGCTTATGGGGGAGGCGGGATGGGGAGCAGTTCTTC. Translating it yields CASSLWGRRDGEQFF. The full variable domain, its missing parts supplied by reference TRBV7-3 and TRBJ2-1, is GAGVSQTPSNKVTEKGKYVELRCDPISGHTALYWYRQSLGQGPEFLIYFQGTGAADDSGLPNDRFFAVRPEGSVSTLKIQRTERGDSAVYLCASSLWGRRDGEQFFGPGTRLTVL.

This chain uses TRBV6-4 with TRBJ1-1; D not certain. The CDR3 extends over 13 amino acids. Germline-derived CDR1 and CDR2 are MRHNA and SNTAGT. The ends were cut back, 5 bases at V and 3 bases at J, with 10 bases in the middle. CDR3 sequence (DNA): TGTGCCAGCAGTTCCAGGTGGGACACTGAAGCTTTCTTT. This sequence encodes CASSSRWDTEAFF.

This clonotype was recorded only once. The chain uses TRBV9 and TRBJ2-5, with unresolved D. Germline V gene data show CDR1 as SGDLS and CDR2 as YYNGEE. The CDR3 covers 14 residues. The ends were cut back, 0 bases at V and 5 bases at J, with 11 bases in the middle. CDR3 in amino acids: CASSVAGCRETQYF. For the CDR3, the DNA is TGTGCCAGCAGCGTAGCTGGGTGTCGCGAGACCCAGTACTTC.

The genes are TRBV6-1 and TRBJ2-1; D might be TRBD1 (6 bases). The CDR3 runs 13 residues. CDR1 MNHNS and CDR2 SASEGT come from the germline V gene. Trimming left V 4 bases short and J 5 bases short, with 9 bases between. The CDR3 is CASSGYRDNEQFF. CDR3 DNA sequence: TGTGCCAGCAGTGGCTACAGGGACAATGAGCAGTTCTTC.

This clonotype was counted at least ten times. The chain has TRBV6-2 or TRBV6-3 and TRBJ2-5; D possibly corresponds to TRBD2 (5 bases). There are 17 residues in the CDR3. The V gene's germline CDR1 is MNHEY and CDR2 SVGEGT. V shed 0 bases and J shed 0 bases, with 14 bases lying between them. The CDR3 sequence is CASSYSKEEGYQETQYF. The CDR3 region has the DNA TGTGCCAGCAGTTACTCGAAGGAGGAAGGGTACCAAGAGACCCAGTACTTC.

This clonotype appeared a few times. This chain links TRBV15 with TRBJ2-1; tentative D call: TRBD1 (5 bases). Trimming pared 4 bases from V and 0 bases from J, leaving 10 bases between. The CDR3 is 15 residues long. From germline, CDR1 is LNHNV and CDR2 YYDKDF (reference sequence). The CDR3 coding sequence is TGTGCCACCAGCAACAACAGGATCTCCTACAATGAGCAGTTCTTC. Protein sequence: CATSNNRISYNEQFF.

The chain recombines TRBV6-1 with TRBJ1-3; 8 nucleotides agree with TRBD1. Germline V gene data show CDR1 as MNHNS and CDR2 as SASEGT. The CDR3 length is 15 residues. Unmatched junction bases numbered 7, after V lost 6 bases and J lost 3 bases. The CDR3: CASSAGQGFGNTIYF. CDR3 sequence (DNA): TGTGCCAGCAGCGCAGGACAGGGATTTGGAAACACCATATATTTT.

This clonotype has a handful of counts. The CDR3 DNA reads as TGTGCCAGTAAATTCGGGGCCAATCAGCCCCAGCATTTT. Protein: CASKFGANQPQHF. This sequence joins TRBV19 and TRBJ1-5; D might be TRBD1 (5 bases). Germline V gene lookup returns CDR1 LNHDA and CDR2 SQIVND (reference sequence). The CDR3 has 13 residues. V lost 7 bases to trimming and J lost 3 bases, with 10 bases between them.

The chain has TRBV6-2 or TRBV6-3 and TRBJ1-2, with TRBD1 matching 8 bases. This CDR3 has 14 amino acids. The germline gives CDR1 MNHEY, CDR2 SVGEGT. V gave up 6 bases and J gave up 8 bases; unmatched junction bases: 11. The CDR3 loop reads CASRRTGSLAGYTF. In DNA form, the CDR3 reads TGTGCCAGCAGGCGGACAGGGAGCTTGGCGGGCTACACCTTC.

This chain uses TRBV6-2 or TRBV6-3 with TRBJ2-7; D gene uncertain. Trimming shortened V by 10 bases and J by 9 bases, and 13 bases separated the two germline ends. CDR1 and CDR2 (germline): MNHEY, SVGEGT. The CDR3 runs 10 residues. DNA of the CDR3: TGTGCCACTCGAGAGGAACGGCAGTACTTC. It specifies CATREERQYF.

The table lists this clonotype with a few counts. CDR3 sequence: CASSVDRAWDIQYF. The CDR3 region has the DNA TGCGCCAGCAGCGTCGACAGGGCGTGGGACATTCAGTACTTC. The chain carries TRBV5-1 and TRBJ2-4, with 7 bases matching TRBD1. J gave up 8 bases and V 4 bases, and 9 bases lay outside the gene matches. Germline V lookup: CDR1 SGHRS, CDR2 YFSETQ. This CDR3 has 14 residues.

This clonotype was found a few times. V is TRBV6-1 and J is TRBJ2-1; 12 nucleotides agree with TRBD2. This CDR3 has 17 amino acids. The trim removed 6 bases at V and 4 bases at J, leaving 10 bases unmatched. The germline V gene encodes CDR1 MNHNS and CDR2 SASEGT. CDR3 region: CASRPTSGSPIYNEQFF. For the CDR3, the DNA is TGTGCCAGCAGGCCGACTAGCGGGAGCCCGATTTACAATGAGCAGTTCTTC.

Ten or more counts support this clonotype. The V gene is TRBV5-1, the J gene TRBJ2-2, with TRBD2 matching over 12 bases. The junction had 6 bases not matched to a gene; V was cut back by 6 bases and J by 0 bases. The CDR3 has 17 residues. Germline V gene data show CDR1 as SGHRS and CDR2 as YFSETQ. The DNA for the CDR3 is TGCGCCAGCACATCACTAGCGGGGGGCGCGAACACCGGGGAGCTGTTTTTT. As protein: CASTSLAGGANTGELFF.